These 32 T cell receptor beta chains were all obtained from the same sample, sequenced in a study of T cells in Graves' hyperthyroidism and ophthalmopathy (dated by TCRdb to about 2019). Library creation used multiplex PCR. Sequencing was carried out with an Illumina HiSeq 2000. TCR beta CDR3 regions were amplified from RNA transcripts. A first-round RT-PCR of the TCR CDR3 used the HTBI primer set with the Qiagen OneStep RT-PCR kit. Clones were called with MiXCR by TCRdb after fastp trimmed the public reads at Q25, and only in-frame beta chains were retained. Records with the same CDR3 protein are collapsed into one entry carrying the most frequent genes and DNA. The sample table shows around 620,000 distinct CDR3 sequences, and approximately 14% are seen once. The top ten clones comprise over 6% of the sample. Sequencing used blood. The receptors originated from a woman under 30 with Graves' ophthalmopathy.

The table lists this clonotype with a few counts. CDR3 sequence reads: CASSYSTENLAKNIQYF. In DNA, the CDR3 is TGTGCCAGCAGTTATTCGACCGAAAATCTAGCCAAAAACATTCAGTACTTC. The chain is built from TRBV11-3 and TRBJ2-4; no clear D. Looked up from germline, CDR1 is SGHNT and CDR2 is YENEEA. The CDR3 spans 17 residues. V shed 6 bases and J shed 0 bases, with 18 bases lying between them.

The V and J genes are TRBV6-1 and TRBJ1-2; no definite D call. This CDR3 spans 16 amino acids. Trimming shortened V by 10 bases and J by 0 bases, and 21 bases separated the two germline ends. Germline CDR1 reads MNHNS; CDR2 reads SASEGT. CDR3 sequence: CATTSFLSGANYGYTF. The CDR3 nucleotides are TGTGCCACCACATCCTTCCTCTCCGGGGCTAACTATGGCTACACCTTC.

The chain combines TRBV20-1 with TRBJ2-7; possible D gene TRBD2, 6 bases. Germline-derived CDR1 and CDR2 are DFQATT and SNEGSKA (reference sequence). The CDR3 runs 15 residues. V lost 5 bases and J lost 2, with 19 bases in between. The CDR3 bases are TGCAGTGCTCCCCCCCAGGAGGGACTGACCTACGAGCAGTACTTC. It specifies CSAPPQEGLTYEQYF.

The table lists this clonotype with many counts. CDR3 region: CASSLGVGSGANVLTF. As DNA, the CDR3 is TGTGCCAGCAGCTTAGGGGTCGGGTCTGGGGCCAACGTCCTGACTTTC. The genes are TRBV7-9 and TRBJ2-6, with D unclear. Germline loops: CDR1 SEHNR, CDR2 FQNEAQ (reference sequence). The V gene lost 1 base and the J gene lost 1 base, with 8 bases spanning the gap. The CDR3 runs 16 residues.

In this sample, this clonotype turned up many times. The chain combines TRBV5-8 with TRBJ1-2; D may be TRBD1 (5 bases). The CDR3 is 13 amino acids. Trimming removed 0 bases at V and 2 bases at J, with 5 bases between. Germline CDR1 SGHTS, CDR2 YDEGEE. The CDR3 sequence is CASSLGDNYGYTF. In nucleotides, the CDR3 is TGTGCCAGCAGCTTGGGGGACAACTATGGCTACACCTTC.

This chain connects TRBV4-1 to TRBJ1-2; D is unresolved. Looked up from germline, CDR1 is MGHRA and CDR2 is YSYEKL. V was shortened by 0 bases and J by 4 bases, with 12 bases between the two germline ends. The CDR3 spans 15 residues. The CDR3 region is CASSQDRGSFYGYTF. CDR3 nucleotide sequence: TGCGCCAGCAGCCAAGATAGAGGCAGTTTCTATGGCTACACCTTC.

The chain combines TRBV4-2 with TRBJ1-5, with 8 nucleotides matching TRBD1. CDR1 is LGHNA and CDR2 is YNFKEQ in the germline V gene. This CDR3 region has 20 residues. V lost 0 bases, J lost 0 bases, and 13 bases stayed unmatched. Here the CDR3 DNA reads TGTGCCAGCAGCCAAGATTTCGGCAGGGGGCCGGAGAGTAGCAATCAGCCCCAGCATTTT. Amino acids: CASSQDFGRGPESSNQPQHF.

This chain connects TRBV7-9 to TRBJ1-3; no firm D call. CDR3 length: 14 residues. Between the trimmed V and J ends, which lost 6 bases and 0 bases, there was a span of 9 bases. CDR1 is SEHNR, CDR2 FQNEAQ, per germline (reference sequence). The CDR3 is CASSGRDSGNTIYF. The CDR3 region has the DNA TGTGCCAGCAGTGGACGGGACTCTGGAAACACCATATATTTT.

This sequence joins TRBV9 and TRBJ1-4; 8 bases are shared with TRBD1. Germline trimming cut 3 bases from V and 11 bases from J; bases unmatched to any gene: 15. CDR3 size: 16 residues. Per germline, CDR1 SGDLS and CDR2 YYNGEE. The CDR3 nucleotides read TGTGCCAGCAGCGCAACATCACGAGGACAGGGAGGTAAACTGTTTTTT. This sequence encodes CASSATSRGQGGKLFF.

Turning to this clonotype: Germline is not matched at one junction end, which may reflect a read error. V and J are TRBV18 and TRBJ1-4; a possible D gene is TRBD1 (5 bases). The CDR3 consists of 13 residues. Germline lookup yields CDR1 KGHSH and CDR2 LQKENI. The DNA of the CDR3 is TGTGTCAGCTCACGGGGGGATTATGAAAAACTGTTTTTT. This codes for CVSSRGDYEKLFF. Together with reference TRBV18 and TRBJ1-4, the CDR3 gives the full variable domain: NAGVMQNPRHLVRRRGQEARLRCSPMKGHSHVYWYRQLPEEGLKFMVYLQKENIIDESGMPKERFSAEFPKEGPSILRIQQVVRGDSAAYFCVSSRGDYEKLFFGSGTQLSVL.

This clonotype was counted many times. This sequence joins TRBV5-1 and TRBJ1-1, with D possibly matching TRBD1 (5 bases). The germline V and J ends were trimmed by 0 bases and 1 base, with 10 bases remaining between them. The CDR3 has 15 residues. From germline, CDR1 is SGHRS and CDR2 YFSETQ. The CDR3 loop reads CASSLVHRPNTEAFF. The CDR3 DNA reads TGCGCCAGCAGCTTGGTTCACAGGCCGAACACTGAAGCTTTCTTT.

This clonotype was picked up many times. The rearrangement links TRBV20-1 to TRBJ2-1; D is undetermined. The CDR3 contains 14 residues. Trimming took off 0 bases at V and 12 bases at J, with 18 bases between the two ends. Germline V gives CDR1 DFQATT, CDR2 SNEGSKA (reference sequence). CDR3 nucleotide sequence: TGCAGTGCTAGAGATGGTGGTAGCTCCCTGCGGCAGTTCTTC. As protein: CSARDGGSSLRQFF.

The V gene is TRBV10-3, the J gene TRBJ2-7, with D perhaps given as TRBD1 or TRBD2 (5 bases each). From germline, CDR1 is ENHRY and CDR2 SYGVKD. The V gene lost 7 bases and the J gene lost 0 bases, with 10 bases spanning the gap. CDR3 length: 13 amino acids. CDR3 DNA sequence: TGTGCCATCACTGGGGACGCCTCCTACGAGCAGTACTTC. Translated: CAITGDASYEQYF.

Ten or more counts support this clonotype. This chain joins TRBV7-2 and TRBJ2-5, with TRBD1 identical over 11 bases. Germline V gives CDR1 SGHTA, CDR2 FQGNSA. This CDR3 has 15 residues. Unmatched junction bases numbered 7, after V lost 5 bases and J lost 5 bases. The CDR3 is CASSSRTGGRETQYF. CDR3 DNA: TGTGCCAGCAGCAGCCGGACAGGGGGCAGGGAGACCCAGTACTTC. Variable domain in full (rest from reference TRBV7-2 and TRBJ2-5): GAGVSQSPSNKVTEKGKDVELRCDPISGHTALYWYRQSLGQGLEFLIYFQGNSAPDKSGLPSDRFSAERTGGSVSTLTIQRTQQEDSAVYLCASSSRTGGRETQYFGPGTRLLVL.

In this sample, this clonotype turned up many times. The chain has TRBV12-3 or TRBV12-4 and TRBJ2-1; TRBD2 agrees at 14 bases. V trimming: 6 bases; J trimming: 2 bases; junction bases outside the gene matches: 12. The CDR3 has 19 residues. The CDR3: CASRAGTGLAGDPYNEQFF. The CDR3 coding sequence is TGTGCCAGCAGAGCCGGGACGGGACTAGCGGGAGATCCCTACAATGAGCAGTTCTTC.

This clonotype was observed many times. The CDR3 region is CSARERIYEQYF. The CDR3 nucleotides are TGCAGTGCGCGGGAACGGATCTACGAGCAGTACTTC. The V call is TRBV20-1, the J call TRBJ2-7; a weak D match, TRBD2 (6 bases). Germline lookup yields CDR1 DFQATT and CDR2 SNEGSKA (reference sequence). This CDR3 region has 12 residues. V was shortened by 6 bases and J by 3 bases, with 12 bases between the two germline ends.

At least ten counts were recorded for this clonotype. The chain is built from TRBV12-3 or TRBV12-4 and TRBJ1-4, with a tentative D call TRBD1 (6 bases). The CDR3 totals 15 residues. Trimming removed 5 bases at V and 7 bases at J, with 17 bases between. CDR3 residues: CASSATGPLIEKLFF. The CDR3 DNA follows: TGTGCCAGCAGTGCCACAGGGCCCCTTATTGAAAAACTGTTTTTT.

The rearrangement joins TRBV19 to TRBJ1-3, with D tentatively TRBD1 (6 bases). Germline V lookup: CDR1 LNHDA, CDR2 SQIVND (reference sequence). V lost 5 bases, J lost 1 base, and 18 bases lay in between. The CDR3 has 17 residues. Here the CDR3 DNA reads TGTGCCAGTAGTCCCACTCCGGGGACAATTTCTGGAAACACCATATATTTT. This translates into CASSPTPGTISGNTIYF.

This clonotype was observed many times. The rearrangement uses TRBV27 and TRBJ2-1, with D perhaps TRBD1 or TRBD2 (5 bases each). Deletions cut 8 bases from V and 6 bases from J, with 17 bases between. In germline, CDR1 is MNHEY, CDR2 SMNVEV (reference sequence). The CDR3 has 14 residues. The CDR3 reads CASRDHPPVNEQFF. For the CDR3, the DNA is TGTGCCAGCCGGGACCACCCTCCTGTCAATGAGCAGTTCTTC.

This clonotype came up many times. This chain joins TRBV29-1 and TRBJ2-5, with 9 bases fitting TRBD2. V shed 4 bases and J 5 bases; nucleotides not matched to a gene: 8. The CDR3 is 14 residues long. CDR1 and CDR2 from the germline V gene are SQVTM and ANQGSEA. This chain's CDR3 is CSVAAGGPWETQYF. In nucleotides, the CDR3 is TGCAGCGTTGCGGCGGGAGGGCCGTGGGAGACCCAGTACTTC.

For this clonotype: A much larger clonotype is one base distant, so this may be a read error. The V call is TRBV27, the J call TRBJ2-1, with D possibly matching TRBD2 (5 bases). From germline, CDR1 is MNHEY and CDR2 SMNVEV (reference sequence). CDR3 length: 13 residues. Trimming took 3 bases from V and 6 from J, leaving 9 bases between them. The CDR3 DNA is TGTGCCAGCAGTTTCTCGGGGATCAATGAGCAGTTCTTC. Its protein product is CASSFSGINEQFF.

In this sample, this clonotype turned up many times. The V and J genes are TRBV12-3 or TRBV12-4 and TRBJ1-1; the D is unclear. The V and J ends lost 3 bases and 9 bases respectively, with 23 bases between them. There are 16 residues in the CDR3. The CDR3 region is CASSFAYDGDVVQAFF. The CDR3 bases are TGTGCCAGCAGTTTTGCGTACGACGGGGATGTAGTGCAAGCTTTCTTT.

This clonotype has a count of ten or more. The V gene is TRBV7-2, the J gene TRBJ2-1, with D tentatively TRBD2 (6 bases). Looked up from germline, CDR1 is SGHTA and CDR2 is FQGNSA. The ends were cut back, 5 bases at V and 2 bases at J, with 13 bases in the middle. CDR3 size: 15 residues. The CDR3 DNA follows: TGTGCCAGCAGCCCCCCAGGCGGGACCTACAATGAGCAGTTCTTC. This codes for CASSPPGGTYNEQFF.

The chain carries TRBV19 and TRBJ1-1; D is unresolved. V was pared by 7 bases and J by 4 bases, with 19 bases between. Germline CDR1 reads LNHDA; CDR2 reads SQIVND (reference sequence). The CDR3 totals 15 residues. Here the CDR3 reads CASNHRGLIITEAFF. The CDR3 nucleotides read TGTGCCAGTAATCACAGAGGGTTGATCATCACTGAAGCTTTCTTT. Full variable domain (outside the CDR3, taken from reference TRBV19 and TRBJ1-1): DGGITQSPKYLFRKEGQNVTLSCEQNLNHDAMYWYRQDPGQGLRLIYYSQIVNDFQKGDIAEGYSVSREKKESFPLTVTSAQKNPTAFYLCASNHRGLIITEAFFGQGTRLTVV.

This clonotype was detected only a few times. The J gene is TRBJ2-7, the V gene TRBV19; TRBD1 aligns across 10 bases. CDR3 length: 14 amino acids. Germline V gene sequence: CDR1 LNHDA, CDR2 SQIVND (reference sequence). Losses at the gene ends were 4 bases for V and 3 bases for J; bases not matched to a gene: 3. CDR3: CASSTWTGGYEQYF. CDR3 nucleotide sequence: TGTGCCAGTAGTACTTGGACAGGGGGCTACGAGCAGTACTTC.

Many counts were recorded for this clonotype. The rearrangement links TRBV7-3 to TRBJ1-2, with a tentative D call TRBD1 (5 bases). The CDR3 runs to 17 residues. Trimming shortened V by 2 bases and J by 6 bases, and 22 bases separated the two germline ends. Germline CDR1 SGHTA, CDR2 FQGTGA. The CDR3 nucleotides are TGTGCCAGCAGCTTATTCCAAAGGGTGGGGGGTTTTGATGGCTACACCTTC. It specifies CASSLFQRVGGFDGYTF.

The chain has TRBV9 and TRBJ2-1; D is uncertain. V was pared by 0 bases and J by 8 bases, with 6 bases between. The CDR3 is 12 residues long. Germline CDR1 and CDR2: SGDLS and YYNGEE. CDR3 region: CASSVGSYEQFF. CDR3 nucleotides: TGTGCCAGCAGCGTAGGTAGTTATGAGCAGTTCTTC.

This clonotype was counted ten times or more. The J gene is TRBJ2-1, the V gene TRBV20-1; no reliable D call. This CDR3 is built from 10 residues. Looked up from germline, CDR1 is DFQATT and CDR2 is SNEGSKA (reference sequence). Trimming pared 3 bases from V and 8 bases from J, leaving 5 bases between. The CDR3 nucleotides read TGCAGTGCTAGTCTCTATGAGCAGTTCTTC. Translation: CSASLYEQFF.

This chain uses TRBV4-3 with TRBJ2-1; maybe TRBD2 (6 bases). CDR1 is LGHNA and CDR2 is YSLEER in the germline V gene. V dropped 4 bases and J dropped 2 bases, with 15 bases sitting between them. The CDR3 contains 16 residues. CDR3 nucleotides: TGCGCCAGCAGCCCCTACTATCGCGGGACCTACAATGAGCAGTTCTTC. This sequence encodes CASSPYYRGTYNEQFF.

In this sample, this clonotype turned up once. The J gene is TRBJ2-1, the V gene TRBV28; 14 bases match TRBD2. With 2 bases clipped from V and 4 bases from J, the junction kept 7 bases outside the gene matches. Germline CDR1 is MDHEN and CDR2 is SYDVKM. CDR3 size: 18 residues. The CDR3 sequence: CASSLGLAGGSRYNEQFF. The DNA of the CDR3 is TGTGCCAGCAGTTTAGGACTAGCGGGAGGATCCAGGTACAATGAGCAGTTCTTC.

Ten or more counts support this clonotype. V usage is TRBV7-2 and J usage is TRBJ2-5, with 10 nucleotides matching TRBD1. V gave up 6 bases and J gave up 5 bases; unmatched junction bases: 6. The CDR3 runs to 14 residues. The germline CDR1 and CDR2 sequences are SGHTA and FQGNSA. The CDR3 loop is CASRPPGQGETQYF. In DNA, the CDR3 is TGTGCCAGCAGACCTCCGGGACAGGGGGAGACCCAGTACTTC.

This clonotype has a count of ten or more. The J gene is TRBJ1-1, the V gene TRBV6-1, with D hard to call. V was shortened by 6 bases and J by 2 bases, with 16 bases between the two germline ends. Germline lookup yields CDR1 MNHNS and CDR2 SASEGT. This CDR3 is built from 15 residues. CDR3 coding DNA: TGTGCCAGCAGGGGGAGGGTCGAAACAAACACTGAAGCTTTCTTT. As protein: CASRGRVETNTEAFF.